This T cell receptor (beta chain) was observed in a study of cytomegalovirus exposure and HLA in healthy donors. Findings and caveats of the study: There were some V segments, including TRBV6-2 and TRBV6-3, excluded as indistinguishable. Within a later analysis, the majority of CMV-associated TCR beta chains appeared HLA-restricted. An analysis that was carried out later associated 16,000 or so TCR beta sequences with HLA alleles at 0.05 false discovery rate.

The CDR3 is 15 amino acids. CDR1 and CDR2 (germline): SGHTA, FQGNSA. Trimming cost V 4 bases and J 4 bases, with 16 bases left between them. Everyone who donated was a healthy bone marrow donor. Of note for this clone: The antigen is undetermined.

PCR used 60 Vbeta primers and 13 Jbeta primers. Only in-frame clones appear in the TCRdb table, and some are missing; sequencing was by immunoSEQ multiplex PCR. Among about 170,000 clones listed, 85% were seen once. This chain uses TRBV7-2 with TRBJ1-2, with a weak D call TRBD1 (5 bases). Material: PBMCs. The TCR originated in a boy between 2 and 10 years old in good health and CMV-seronegative. The CDR3 sequence is CASSSRRGWVYGYTF. In nucleotides, the CDR3 is TGTGCCAGCAGCTCGAGGAGGGGTTGGGTCTATGGCTACACCTTC.